The rows below give T cell receptor beta chains drawn from one sample of a study of T cell responses to AZD1222 COVID-19 vaccine. Libraries were prepared by immunoSEQ multiplex PCR; TCRdb keeps only in-frame clonotypes and omits some of them. The profile shows over 70,000 clones, around 84% of them singletons. The source was peripheral blood, collected on day 0 of AZD1222 vaccination. The receptors shown here come from an adult in good health. Both conserved end residues are part of each CDR3. The order of the fields is clone size, D gene, J gene, V gene, CDR3 DNA, CDR3 protein. A D gene is named only where the DNA matches it firmly. Some rows have no size entry. The others give once, few or many, or a class for an expanded clone.

abundance: -; d_gene: -; j_gene: TRBJ1-2; v_gene: TRBV28; CDR3nt: TGTGCCAGCAGTATCCCCGGACAGAGCGTTAACTATGGCTACACCTTC; CDR3aa: CASSIPGQSVNYGYTF
abundance: -; d_gene: -; j_gene: TRBJ1-2; v_gene: TRBV7-3; CDR3nt: TGTGCCAGCAGCTACGGGGTAGGGGCTTCGATAGGCGGCTACACCTTC; CDR3aa: CASSYGVGASIGGYTF
abundance: few; d_gene: TRBD2; j_gene: TRBJ2-1; v_gene: TRBV11-3; CDR3nt: TGTGCCAGCAGCCGAGCGGGAGACACCGGGCAGTTCTTC; CDR3aa: CASSRAGDTGQFF
abundance: -; d_gene: -; j_gene: TRBJ1-1; v_gene: TRBV10-3; CDR3nt: TGTGCCATCAGTGACTGGGGGGGGCAAGACACTGAAGCTTTCTTT; CDR3aa: CAISDWGGQDTEAFF
abundance: -; d_gene: -; j_gene: TRBJ2-7; v_gene: TRBV6-5; CDR3nt: TGTGCCAGCAGTTTTGGGGGGACAGACTCCTACGAGCAGTACTTC; CDR3aa: CASSFGGTDSYEQYF
abundance: -; d_gene: -; j_gene: TRBJ2-1; v_gene: TRBV10-2; CDR3nt: TGCGCCAGCACCCCGGGAGCTAACTACAATGAGCAGTTCTTC; CDR3aa: CASTPGANYNEQFF
abundance: -; d_gene: -; j_gene: TRBJ2-7; v_gene: TRBV6-5; CDR3nt: TGTGCCAGCGCTGCAGGGTGGGACTACGAGCAGTACTTC; CDR3aa: CASAAGWDYEQYF
abundance: -; d_gene: -; j_gene: TRBJ2-7; v_gene: TRBV4-1; CDR3nt: TGCGCCAGCAGCCAAGACGGCAGAGCCTACGAGCAGTACTTC; CDR3aa: CASSQDGRAYEQYF
abundance: -; d_gene: -; j_gene: TRBJ2-5; v_gene: TRBV10-3; CDR3nt: TGTGCCATCAGTGACGCGGCTCAAGAGACCCAGTACTTC; CDR3aa: CAISDAAQETQYF
abundance: -; d_gene: -; j_gene: TRBJ2-7; v_gene: TRBV12-5; CDR3nt: TGTGCTAGTGGTTCGGCCTGGGGCGAGCAGTACTTC; CDR3aa: CASGSAWGEQYF
abundance: few; d_gene: -; j_gene: TRBJ1-2; v_gene: TRBV12-3/TRBV12-4; CDR3nt: TGTGCCAGCAGTTTATCGGCGTATTATGGCTACACCTTC; CDR3aa: CASSLSAYYGYTF
abundance: few; d_gene: -; j_gene: TRBJ1-1; v_gene: TRBV19; CDR3nt: TGTGCCAGTAGTCCCATAGGGAACACTGAAGCTTTCTTT; CDR3aa: CASSPIGNTEAFF
abundance: -; d_gene: -; j_gene: TRBJ1-2; v_gene: TRBV2; CDR3nt: TGTGCCAGCCTGATACGGTGGAACTATGGCTACACCTTC; CDR3aa: CASLIRWNYGYTF
abundance: -; d_gene: -; j_gene: TRBJ2-2; v_gene: TRBV5-1; CDR3nt: TGCGCCAGCAGCCGAGAACCAATGGGGGCATCCGGGGAGCTGTTTTTT; CDR3aa: CASSREPMGASGELFF
abundance: -; d_gene: -; j_gene: TRBJ1-1; v_gene: TRBV4-1; CDR3nt: TGCGCCAGCAGCCAAGCCATGGAGGGGAACACTGAAGCTTTCTTT; CDR3aa: CASSQAMEGNTEAFF
abundance: -; d_gene: TRBD1; j_gene: TRBJ1-1; v_gene: TRBV7-9; CDR3nt: TGTGCCAGCAGGGTTCAGACAGGGGCGAACACTGAAGCTTTCTTT; CDR3aa: CASRVQTGANTEAFF
abundance: -; d_gene: -; j_gene: TRBJ1-2; v_gene: TRBV29-1; CDR3nt: TGCAGCGTTGGGGACGGAGGCTACACCTTC; CDR3aa: CSVGDGGYTF
abundance: -; d_gene: -; j_gene: TRBJ2-3; v_gene: TRBV18; CDR3nt: TGTGCCAGCTCACCCCAGGGTACTAGCACAGATACGCAGTATTTT; CDR3aa: CASSPQGTSTDTQYF
abundance: -; d_gene: TRBD2; j_gene: TRBJ2-7; v_gene: TRBV6-6; CDR3nt: TGTGCCAGCAGTTACGGGCGGGAGTCCTACGAGCAGTACTTC; CDR3aa: CASSYGRESYEQYF
abundance: -; d_gene: TRBD1; j_gene: TRBJ2-2; v_gene: TRBV6-5; CDR3nt: TGTGCCAGCAGGGCGGGACAGGGCGACACCGGGGAGCTGTTTTTT; CDR3aa: CASRAGQGDTGELFF
abundance: -; d_gene: TRBD1; j_gene: TRBJ1-1; v_gene: TRBV5-4; CDR3nt: TGTGCCAGCAGCTTCGACAGGGGGAACACTGAAGCTTTCTTT; CDR3aa: CASSFDRGNTEAFF
abundance: -; d_gene: -; j_gene: TRBJ1-3; v_gene: TRBV9; CDR3nt: TGTGCCAGCAGCGTAGCGGGTACCTACTCTGGAAACACCATATATTTT; CDR3aa: CASSVAGTYSGNTIYF